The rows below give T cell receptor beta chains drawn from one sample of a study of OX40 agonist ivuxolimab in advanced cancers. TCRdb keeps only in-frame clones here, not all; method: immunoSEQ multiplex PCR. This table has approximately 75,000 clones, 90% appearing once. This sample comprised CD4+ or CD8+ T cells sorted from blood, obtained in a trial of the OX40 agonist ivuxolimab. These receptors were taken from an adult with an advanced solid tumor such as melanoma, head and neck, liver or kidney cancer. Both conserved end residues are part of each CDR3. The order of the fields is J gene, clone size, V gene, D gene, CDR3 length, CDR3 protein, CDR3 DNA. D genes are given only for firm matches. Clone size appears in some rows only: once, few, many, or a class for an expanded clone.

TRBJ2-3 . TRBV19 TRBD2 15 CASIGREEGTDTQYF TGTGCCAGTATTGGGCGGGAGGAGGGCACAGATACGCAGTATTTT
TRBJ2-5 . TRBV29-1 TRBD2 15 CSVEDAPGGPETQYF TGCAGCGTTGAAGATGCACCGGGAGGGCCGGAGACCCAGTACTTC
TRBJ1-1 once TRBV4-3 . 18 CASSQDERFGPLNTEAFF TGCGCCAGCAGCCAAGATGAGAGGTTCGGACCTCTGAACACTGAAGCTTTCTTT
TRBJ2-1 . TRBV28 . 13 CASLGEGYNEQFF TGTGCCAGCTTAGGGGAAGGGTACAATGAGCAGTTCTTC
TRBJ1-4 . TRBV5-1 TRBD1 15 CASSPSWDSNEKLFF TGCGCCAGCAGCCCCTCCTGGGACAGTAATGAAAAACTGTTTTTT
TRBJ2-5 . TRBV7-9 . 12 CASSLVMETQYF TGTGCCAGCAGCTTAGTTATGGAGACCCAGTACTTC
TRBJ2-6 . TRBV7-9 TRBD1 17 CASSLGQGAPGANVLTF TGTGCCAGCAGCTTGGGACAGGGTGCTCCTGGGGCCAACGTCCTGACTTTC
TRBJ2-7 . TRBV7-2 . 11 CAIVFKYEQYF TGTGCCATCGTGTTCAAGTACGAGCAGTACTTC
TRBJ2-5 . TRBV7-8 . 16 CASSSGWGLNQETQYF TGTGCCAGCAGCTCGGGGTGGGGGTTAAATCAAGAGACCCAGTACTTC
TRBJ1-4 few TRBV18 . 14 CASSPGLANEKLFF TGTGCCAGCTCACCAGGTCTGGCTAATGAAAAACTGTTTTTT
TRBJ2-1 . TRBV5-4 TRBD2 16 CASSTGTSASYNEQFF TGTGCCAGCAGCACCGGGACTAGCGCATCTTACAATGAGCAGTTCTTC
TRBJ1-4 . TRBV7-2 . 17 CASTPTGVRRTNEKLFF TGTGCCAGCACCCCGACCGGGGTTAGGAGAACTAATGAAAAACTGTTTTTT
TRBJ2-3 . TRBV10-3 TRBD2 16 CAISEGTSASTDTQYF TGTGCCATCAGTGAGGGGACTAGCGCTAGCACAGATACGCAGTATTTT
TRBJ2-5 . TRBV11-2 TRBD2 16 CASSLGTSGGAKTQYF TGTGCCAGCAGCTTAGGGACTAGCGGGGGGGCCAAGACCCAGTACTTC
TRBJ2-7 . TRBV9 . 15 CASSVGGDYYYEQYF TGTGCCAGCAGCGTAGGTGGAGACTACTACTACGAGCAGTACTTC
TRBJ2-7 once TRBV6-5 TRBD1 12 CASSYYFWDRSF TGTGCCAGCAGTTATTACTTTTGGGACAGAAGCTTC
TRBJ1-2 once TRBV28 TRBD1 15 CASSAWDRVWDGYTF TGTGCCAGCAGTGCATGGGACAGGGTATGGGATGGCTACACCTTC
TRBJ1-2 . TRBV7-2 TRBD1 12 CASSEGQGGYTF TGTGCCAGCAGCGAAGGACAGGGGGGCTACACCTTC
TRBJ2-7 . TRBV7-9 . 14 CASSLREFSYEQYF TGTGCCAGCAGCTTGAGGGAATTTTCCTACGAGCAGTACTTC
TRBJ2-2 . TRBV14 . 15 CASSRRQLNTGELFF TGTGCCAGCAGCCGCCGACAGCTGAACACCGGGGAGCTGTTTTTT
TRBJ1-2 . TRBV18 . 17 CASSPPDSWGLAYGYTF TGTGCCAGCTCACCACCGGATTCTTGGGGGCTCGCATATGGCTACACCTTC
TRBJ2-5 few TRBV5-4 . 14 CASGSGQPQETQYF TGTGCCAGCGGCTCTGGACAGCCCCAAGAGACCCAGTACTTC
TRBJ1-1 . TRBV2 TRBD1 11 CASNDRGEAFF TGTGCCAGCAACGACAGGGGAGAAGCTTTCTTT
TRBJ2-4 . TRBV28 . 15 CASSSWSGTENIQYF TGTGCCAGCAGTTCCTGGTCCGGGACGGAGAACATTCAGTACTTC
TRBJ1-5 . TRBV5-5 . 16 CASSPWSGGGNQPQHF TGTGCCAGCAGCCCGTGGTCTGGGGGAGGCAATCAGCCCCAGCATTTT
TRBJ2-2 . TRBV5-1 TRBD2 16 CASSTLAGGNTGELFF TGCGCCAGCAGCACTCTAGCGGGGGGTAACACCGGGGAGCTGTTTTTT
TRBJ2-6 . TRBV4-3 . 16 CASSQEWGSGANVLTF TGCGCCAGCAGCCAAGAGTGGGGCTCTGGGGCCAACGTCCTGACTTTC
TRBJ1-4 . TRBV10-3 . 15 CAISESRAANEKLFF TGTGCCATCAGTGAGTCCAGGGCTGCTAATGAAAAACTGTTTTTT
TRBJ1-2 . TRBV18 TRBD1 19 CASSRSLMGQGFSNYGYTF TGTGCCAGCTCCCGCAGTCTGATGGGACAGGGGTTTTCCAACTATGGCTACACCTTC
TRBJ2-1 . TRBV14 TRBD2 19 CASSQETGLAGGDYNEQFF TGTGCCAGCAGCCAAGAGACGGGACTAGCGGGAGGGGACTACAATGAGCAGTTCTTC
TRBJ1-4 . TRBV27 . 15 CASSPQDATNEKLFF TGTGCCAGCAGTCCCCAGGATGCAACTAATGAAAAACTGTTTTTT
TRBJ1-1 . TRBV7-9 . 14 CASSLREIGTEAFF TGTGCCAGCAGCCTCCGTGAAATTGGGACTGAAGCTTTCTTT
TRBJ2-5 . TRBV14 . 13 CASSLQRGKTQYF TGTGCCAGCAGCCTACAGAGAGGGAAGACCCAGTACTTC
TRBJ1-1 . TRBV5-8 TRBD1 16 CASSRGTGAQDTEAFF TGTGCCAGCAGTCGAGGAACAGGGGCTCAGGACACTGAAGCTTTCTTT
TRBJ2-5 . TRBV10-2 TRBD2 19 CASSDGTSGRGLYQETQYF TGCGCCAGCAGTGATGGGACTAGCGGGAGGGGGTTGTACCAAGAGACCCAGTACTTC
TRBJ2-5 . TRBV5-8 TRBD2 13 CASSGLAGETQYF TGTGCCAGCAGCGGCCTAGCGGGGGAGACCCAGTACTTC
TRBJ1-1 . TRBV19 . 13 CASSPGGAAKAFF TGTGCCAGTAGTCCCGGGGGGGCAGCGAAAGCTTTCTTT
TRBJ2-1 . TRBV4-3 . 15 CASSQVTGTYNEQFF TGCGCCAGCAGCCAAGTGACGGGGACCTACAATGAGCAGTTCTTC
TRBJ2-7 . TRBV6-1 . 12 CAISESGVEQYF TGTGCCATCAGTGAATCTGGGGTCGAGCAGTACTTC
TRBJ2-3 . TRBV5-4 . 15 CASSLGGQGRVTQYF TGTGCCAGCAGCTTGGGGGGGCAGGGTAGGGTTACGCAGTATTTT
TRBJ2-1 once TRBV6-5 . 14 CASSYSPNSAEQFF TGTGCCAGCAGTTACTCGCCCAATAGCGCCGAGCAGTTCTTC
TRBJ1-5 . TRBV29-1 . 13 CSVELTGHGPQHF TGCAGCGTTGAACTTACAGGGCATGGGCCCCAGCATTTT
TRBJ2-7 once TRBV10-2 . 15 CASSDRGATSYEQYF TGCGCCAGCAGTGATCGGGGAGCCACCTCCTACGAGCAGTACTTC
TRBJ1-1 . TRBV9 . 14 CASSGQSLNTEAFF TGTGCCAGCAGCGGACAGAGCCTTAACACTGAAGCTTTCTTT
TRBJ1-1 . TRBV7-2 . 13 CASSKQGNTEAFF TGTGCCAGCAGCAAACAGGGGAACACTGAAGCTTTCTTT
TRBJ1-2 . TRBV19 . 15 CASKDRSRTNYGYTF TGTGCCAGTAAAGACAGATCTCGGACGAACTATGGCTACACCTTC
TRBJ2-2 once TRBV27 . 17 CACSRDTSYSSTGELFF TGTGCCTGCTCCCGGGACACGTCCTACTCGAGCACCGGGGAGCTGTTTTTT